One sample yielded the 6 T cell receptor beta chains listed below, sequenced in a study of blood T cell repertoires in COVID-19. Libraries were prepared by immunoSEQ multiplex PCR; TCRdb keeps only in-frame clonotypes and omits some of them. The repertoire holds tens of thousands of clones, 82% seen once, with about 7.4% in the top ten. Sequencing used peripheral blood. All receptors come from a human donor in a cohort sampled during active COVID-19.

This chain links TRBV2 with TRBJ1-5, with D tentatively TRBD1 (6 bases). With 2 bases removed from V and 6 bases from J, the gap between germline ends came to 11 bases. The germline gives CDR1 SNHLY, CDR2 FYNNEI. CDR3 length equals 14 residues. The CDR3 sequence is CASSETRGLQPQHF. For the CDR3, the DNA is TGTGCCAGCAGTGAAACCAGGGGTCTTCAGCCCCAGCATTTT. Combining the CDR3 with reference TRBV2 and TRBJ1-5 gives the whole variable domain EPEVTQTPSHQVTQMGQEVILRCVPISNHLYFYWYRQILGQKVEFLVSFYNNEISEKSEIFDDQFSVERPDGSNFTLKIRSTKLEDSAMYFCASSETRGLQPQHFGDGTRLSIL.

This chain connects TRBV5-5 to TRBJ1-4; D is uncertain. V was cut by 6 bases and J by 2 bases, with 17 bases left in between. Germline CDR1 SGHKS, CDR2 YYEKEE (reference sequence). The CDR3 runs to 16 residues. CDR3 region: CASTRDVGTTNEKLFF. The DNA for the CDR3 is TGTGCCAGCACCCGTGATGTGGGCACCACTAATGAAAAACTGTTTTTT. The whole variable domain, filled in from reference TRBV5-5 and TRBJ1-4, reads DAGVTQSPTHLIKTRGQQVTLRCSPISGHKSVSWYQQVLGQGPQFIFQYYEKEERGRGNFPDRFSARQFPNYSSELNVNALLLGDSALYLCASTRDVGTTNEKLFFGSGTQLSVL.

This clone has more than one count but fewer than ten. The genes are TRBV6-6 and TRBJ1-1; 10 bases agree with TRBD1. Germline CDR1 is MNHNY and CDR2 is SVGAGI (reference sequence). The trim removed 6 bases at V and 5 bases at J, leaving 6 bases unmatched. This CDR3 has 14 amino acids. The CDR3 coding sequence is TGTGCCAGCAGAAAGACAGGGGGCGAAACTGAAGCTTTCTTT. Translation: CASRKTGGETEAFF.

The rearrangement joins TRBV12-3 or TRBV12-4 to TRBJ1-1; D is uncertain. Trimming stripped 5 bases from V and 2 bases from J, with 9 bases between. The CDR3 consists of 13 residues. The CDR3 is CASSPRANTEAFF. DNA for the CDR3: TGTGCCAGCAGTCCCCGCGCAAACACTGAAGCTTTCTTT.

The chain is built from TRBV29-1 and TRBJ2-7; tentative D call: TRBD1 (6 bases). Germline CDR1 reads SQVTM; CDR2 reads ANQGSEA. The CDR3 is made up of 12 amino acids. V was trimmed by 4 bases and J by 4 bases, leaving 11 bases between them. CDR3: CSVGGRGYEQYF. The CDR3 nucleotides are TGCAGCGTTGGCGGCAGGGGTTACGAGCAGTACTTC.

This clone was observed a single time. This chain uses TRBV5-1 with TRBJ1-2, with D unresolved. The CDR3 extends over 13 amino acids. Trimming took off 7 bases at V and 5 bases at J, with 15 bases between the two ends. Germline CDR1 SGHRS, CDR2 YFSETQ. The CDR3 loop is CASRESLLYGYTF. In DNA form, the CDR3 reads TGCGCCAGCCGGGAGAGCCTTTTATATGGCTACACCTTC.